One T cell receptor beta chain is described in this entry. This sample is part of a study of control samples from healthy donors and cancer patients. The protocol was immunoSEQ multiplex PCR, while the TCRdb copy is restricted to in-frame clones and leaves out a portion. The table shows about 120,000 clones, with 93% occurring only once. The CDR3 sequence is 14 residues long. With 3 bases removed from V and 0 bases from J, the gap between germline ends came to 7 bases. Germline V gene lookup returns CDR1 SGHTA and CDR2 FQGNSA. The rearrangement links TRBV7-2 to TRBJ2-3; D remains ambiguous. This clonotype was obtained from a man aged 25 to 40 in good health. The specimen was blood. The CDR3 sequence is CASSFSPSTDTQYF. CDR3 coding DNA: TGTGCCAGCAGCTTTAGTCCTAGCACAGATACGCAGTATTTT.